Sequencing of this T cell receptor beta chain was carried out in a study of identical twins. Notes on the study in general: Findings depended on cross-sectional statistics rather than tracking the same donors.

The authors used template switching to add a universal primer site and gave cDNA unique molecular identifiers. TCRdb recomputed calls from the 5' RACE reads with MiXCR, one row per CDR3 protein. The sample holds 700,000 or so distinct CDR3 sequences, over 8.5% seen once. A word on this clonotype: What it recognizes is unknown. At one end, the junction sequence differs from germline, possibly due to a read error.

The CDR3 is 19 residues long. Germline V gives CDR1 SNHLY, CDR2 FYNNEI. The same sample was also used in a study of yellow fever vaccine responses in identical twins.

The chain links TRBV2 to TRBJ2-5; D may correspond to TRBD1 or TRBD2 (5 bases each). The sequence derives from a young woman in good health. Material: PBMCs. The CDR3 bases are TGTACCAGCAGTTTTGGGGTCAGCTTGTGGAAGAGGGGTCAAGAGACCCAGTACTTC. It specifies CTSSFGVSLWKRGQETQYF.